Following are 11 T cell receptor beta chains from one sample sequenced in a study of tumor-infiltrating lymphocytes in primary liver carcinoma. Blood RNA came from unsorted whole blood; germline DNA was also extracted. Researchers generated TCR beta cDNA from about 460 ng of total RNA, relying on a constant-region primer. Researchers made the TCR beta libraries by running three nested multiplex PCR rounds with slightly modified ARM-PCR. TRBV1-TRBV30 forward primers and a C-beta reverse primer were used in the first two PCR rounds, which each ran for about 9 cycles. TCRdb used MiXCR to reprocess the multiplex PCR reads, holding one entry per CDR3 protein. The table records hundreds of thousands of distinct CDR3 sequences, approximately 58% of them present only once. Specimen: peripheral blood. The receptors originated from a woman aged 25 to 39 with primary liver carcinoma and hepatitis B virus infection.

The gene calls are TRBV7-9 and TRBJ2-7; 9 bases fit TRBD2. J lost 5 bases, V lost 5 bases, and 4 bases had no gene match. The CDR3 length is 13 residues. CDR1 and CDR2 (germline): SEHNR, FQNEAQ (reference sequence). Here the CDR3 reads CASSISGSDEQYF. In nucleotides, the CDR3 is TGTGCCAGCAGCATTAGCGGGAGCGACGAGCAGTACTTC.

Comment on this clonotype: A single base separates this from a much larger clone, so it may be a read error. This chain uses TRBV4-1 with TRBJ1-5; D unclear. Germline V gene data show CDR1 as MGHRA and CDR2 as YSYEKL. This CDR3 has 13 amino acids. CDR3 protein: CASSQDGDQSQHF. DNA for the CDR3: TGCGCCAGCAGCCAAGATGGGGATCAGTCCCAGCATTTT.

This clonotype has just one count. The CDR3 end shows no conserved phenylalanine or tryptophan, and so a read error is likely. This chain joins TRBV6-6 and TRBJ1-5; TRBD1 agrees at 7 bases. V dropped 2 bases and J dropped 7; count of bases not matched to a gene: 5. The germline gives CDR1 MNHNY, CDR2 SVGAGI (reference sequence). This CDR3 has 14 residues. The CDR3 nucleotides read TGTGCCAGCAGTTACGGTGGCAGGGGGCAGCCCCAGCATTGT. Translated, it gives CASSYGGRGQPQHC.

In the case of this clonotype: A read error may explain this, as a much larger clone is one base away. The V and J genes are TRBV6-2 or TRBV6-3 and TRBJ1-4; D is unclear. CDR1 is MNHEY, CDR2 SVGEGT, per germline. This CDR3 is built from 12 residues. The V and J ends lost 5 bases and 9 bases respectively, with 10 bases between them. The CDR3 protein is CASSPVNKKLFF. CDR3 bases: TGTGCCAGCAGTCCAGTGAATAAAAAACTGTTTTTT.

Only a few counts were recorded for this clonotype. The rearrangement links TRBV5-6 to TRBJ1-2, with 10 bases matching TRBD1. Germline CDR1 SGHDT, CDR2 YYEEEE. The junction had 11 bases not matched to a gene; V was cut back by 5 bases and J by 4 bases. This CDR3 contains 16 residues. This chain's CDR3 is CASSSDPTGGGYGYTF. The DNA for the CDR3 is TGTGCCAGCAGTTCTGATCCGACAGGGGGCGGCTATGGCTACACCTTC.

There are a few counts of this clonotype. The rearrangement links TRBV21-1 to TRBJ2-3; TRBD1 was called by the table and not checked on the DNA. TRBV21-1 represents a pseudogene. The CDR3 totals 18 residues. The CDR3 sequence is CASSAQSGDRPSTDTQYF. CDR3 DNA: TGTGCCAGCAGCGCACAATCCGGGGACAGGCCAAGCACAGATACGCAGTATTTT.

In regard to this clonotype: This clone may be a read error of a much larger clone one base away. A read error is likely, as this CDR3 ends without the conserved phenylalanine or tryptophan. The CDR3 DNA sequence: TGTGCCAGCAGCTCCCAGCCCCACCCGAAAAGGGGCTACACCTCC. It translates to CASSSQPHPKRGYTS. The chain combines TRBV7-8 with TRBJ1-2; D is ambiguous. CDR1 SGHVS and CDR2 FQNEAQ come from the germline V gene. V gave up 4 bases and J gave up 8 bases, with 20 bases separating them. The CDR3 consists of 15 residues.

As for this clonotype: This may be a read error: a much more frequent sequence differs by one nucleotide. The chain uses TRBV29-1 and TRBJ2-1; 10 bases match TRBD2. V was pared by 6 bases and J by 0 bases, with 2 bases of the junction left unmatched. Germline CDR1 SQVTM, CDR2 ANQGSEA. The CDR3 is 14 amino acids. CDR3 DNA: TGCAGCGTGTCTAGCGGGAGCTCCTACAATGAGCAGTTCTTC. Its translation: CSVSSGSSYNEQFF.

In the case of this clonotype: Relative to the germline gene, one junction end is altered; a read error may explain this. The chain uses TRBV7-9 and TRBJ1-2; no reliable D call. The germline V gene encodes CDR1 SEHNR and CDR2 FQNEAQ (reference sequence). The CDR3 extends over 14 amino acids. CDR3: CDSSLAWTVYGYTF. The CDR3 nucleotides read TGTGACAGCAGCTTAGCATGGACGGTCTATGGCTACACCTTC.

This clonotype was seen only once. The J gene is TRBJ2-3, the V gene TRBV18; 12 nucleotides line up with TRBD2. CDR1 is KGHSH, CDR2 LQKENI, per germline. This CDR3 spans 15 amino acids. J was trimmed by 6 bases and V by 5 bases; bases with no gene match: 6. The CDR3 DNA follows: TGTGCCAGCTCATACGGACTAGCGGGAACCGATACGCAGTATTTT. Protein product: CASSYGLAGTDTQYF. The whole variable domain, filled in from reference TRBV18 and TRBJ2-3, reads NAGVMQNPRHLVRRRGQEARLRCSPMKGHSHVYWYRQLPEEGLKFMVYLQKENIIDESGMPKERFSAEFPKEGPSILRIQQVVRGDSAAYFCASSYGLAGTDTQYFGPGTRLTVL.

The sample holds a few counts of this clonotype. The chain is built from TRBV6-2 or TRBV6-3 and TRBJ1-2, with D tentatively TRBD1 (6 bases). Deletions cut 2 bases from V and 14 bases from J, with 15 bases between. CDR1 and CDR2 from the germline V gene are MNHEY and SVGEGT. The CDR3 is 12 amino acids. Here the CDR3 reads CASSYPDSYYTF. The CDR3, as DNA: TGTGCCAGCAGTTACCCGGACAGTTATTATACCTTC.